This is a list of T cell receptor beta chains from one sample in a study of blood T cells in healthy people across ages. TCRdb fed the 5' RACE reads into MiXCR, producing one record per CDR3 protein. This table holds fewer than 800,000 distinct CDR3 sequences, 45% to 50% found once. The sequencing sample was made of blood. These receptor sequences come from a woman aged 55 to 70 in good health. Both conserved end residues are part of each CDR3. Each record gives: CDR3 length, D gene, clone size, J gene, V gene, CDR3 protein, CDR3 DNA. The D gene is left open where the match is weak. Clone size is given for some rows only: seen once, a few or many times, or a class if the clone is expanded.

cdr3_length: 22
d_call: TRBD2
clone_size: -
j_call: TRBJ2-1
v_call: TRBV20-1
cdr3_aa: CSARPGTSGRGDLGEAGNEQFF
cdr3_nt: TGCAGTGCTAGGCCTGGGACTAGCGGGAGAGGGGATTTAGGGGAAGCAGGCAATGAGCAGTTCTTC

cdr3_length: 17
d_call: TRBD1
clone_size: -
j_call: TRBJ2-1
v_call: TRBV6-6
cdr3_aa: CASSHFGTGVPYNEQFF
cdr3_nt: TGTGCCAGCAGTCATTTCGGGACAGGGGTGCCCTACAATGAGCAGTTCTTC

cdr3_length: 19
d_call: TRBD1
clone_size: -
j_call: TRBJ2-3
v_call: TRBV2
cdr3_aa: CASPHTSRDRGLPGDTQYF
cdr3_nt: TGTGCCAGCCCCCATACATCTAGGGACAGGGGGCTCCCGGGGGATACGCAGTATTTT

cdr3_length: 15
d_call: TRBD1
clone_size: -
j_call: TRBJ1-5
v_call: TRBV28
cdr3_aa: CASIPWQGGKSAQHF
cdr3_nt: TGTGCCAGCATTCCCTGGCAGGGGGGGAAGTCGGCCCAGCATTTT

cdr3_length: 19
d_call: -
clone_size: few
j_call: TRBJ2-1
v_call: TRBV7-3
cdr3_aa: CASSPPRPGLPGPYNEQFF
cdr3_nt: TGTGCCAGCAGCCCACCACGACCCGGACTTCCGGGTCCCTACAATGAGCAGTTCTTC

cdr3_length: 16
d_call: TRBD1
clone_size: few
j_call: TRBJ1-5
v_call: TRBV7-6
cdr3_aa: CASSLEGTGSNQPQHF
cdr3_nt: TGTGCCAGCAGCTTAGAAGGGACAGGGAGCAATCAGCCCCAGCATTTT

cdr3_length: 15
d_call: -
clone_size: -
j_call: TRBJ1-4
v_call: TRBV20-1
cdr3_aa: CSARKPTEPNEKLFF
cdr3_nt: TGCAGTGCTAGAAAACCGACGGAGCCTAATGAAAAACTGTTTTTT

cdr3_length: 14
d_call: -
clone_size: -
j_call: TRBJ2-5
v_call: TRBV5-4
cdr3_aa: CASSLFQLQETQYF
cdr3_nt: TGTGCCAGCAGCTTGTTTCAGCTTCAAGAGACCCAGTACTTC

cdr3_length: 11
d_call: -
clone_size: few
j_call: TRBJ1-4
v_call: TRBV28
cdr3_aa: CASSSREKLFF
cdr3_nt: TGTGCCAGCAGTTCACGTGAAAAACTGTTTTTT

cdr3_length: 16
d_call: TRBD1
clone_size: -
j_call: TRBJ1-5
v_call: TRBV27
cdr3_aa: CASSLLGQGSNQPQHF
cdr3_nt: TGTGCCAGCAGTTTACTGGGACAGGGTTCAAATCAGCCCCAGCATTTT

cdr3_length: 15
d_call: TRBD1
clone_size: -
j_call: TRBJ1-1
v_call: TRBV7-2
cdr3_aa: CASSLHGTGGTEAFF
cdr3_nt: TGTGCCAGCAGCTTACATGGGACAGGAGGGACTGAAGCTTTCTTT

cdr3_length: 17
d_call: TRBD2
clone_size: -
j_call: TRBJ2-7
v_call: TRBV20-1
cdr3_aa: CSAYLPGTSGTEGEQYF
cdr3_nt: TGCAGTGCTTATCTTCCCGGGACTAGCGGGACGGAGGGGGAGCAGTACTTC

cdr3_length: 14
d_call: TRBD1
clone_size: many
j_call: TRBJ2-7
v_call: TRBV7-2
cdr3_aa: CASSSRDRTYEQYF
cdr3_nt: TGTGCCAGCAGCAGCCGGGACAGGACCTACGAGCAGTACTTC

cdr3_length: 16
d_call: -
clone_size: -
j_call: TRBJ2-7
v_call: TRBV7-2
cdr3_aa: CASSPQKAAAPHEQYF
cdr3_nt: TGTGCCAGCAGCCCCCAAAAAGCGGCAGCTCCTCACGAGCAGTACTTC

cdr3_length: 13
d_call: -
clone_size: -
j_call: TRBJ2-7
v_call: TRBV20-1
cdr3_aa: CSADRGTDYEQYF
cdr3_nt: TGCAGTGCAGATCGAGGGACTGACTACGAGCAGTACTTC

cdr3_length: 14
d_call: TRBD2
clone_size: -
j_call: TRBJ2-2
v_call: TRBV20-1
cdr3_aa: CSAWTSANTGELFF
cdr3_nt: TGCAGTGCTTGGACTAGCGCGAACACCGGGGAGCTGTTTTTT

cdr3_length: 13
d_call: -
clone_size: -
j_call: TRBJ1-2
v_call: TRBV28
cdr3_aa: CASSTSGTYGYTF
cdr3_nt: TGTGCCAGCAGCACCTCAGGGACCTATGGCTACACCTTC

cdr3_length: 13
d_call: -
clone_size: few
j_call: TRBJ2-7
v_call: TRBV6-1
cdr3_aa: CASSEGGLIEQYF
cdr3_nt: TGTGCCAGCAGTGAAGGGGGACTCATCGAGCAGTACTTC

cdr3_length: 15
d_call: TRBD1
clone_size: few
j_call: TRBJ2-1
v_call: TRBV13
cdr3_aa: CASSFGGRGIGEQFF
cdr3_nt: TGTGCCAGCAGCTTTGGCGGCAGGGGGATCGGTGAGCAGTTCTTC

cdr3_length: 13
d_call: -
clone_size: -
j_call: TRBJ1-4
v_call: TRBV20-1
cdr3_aa: CSAIKQGYEKLFF
cdr3_nt: TGCAGTGCTATCAAACAGGGTTATGAAAAACTGTTTTTT

cdr3_length: 12
d_call: -
clone_size: -
j_call: TRBJ1-4
v_call: TRBV29-1
cdr3_aa: CSVGLPPGKLFF
cdr3_nt: TGCAGCGTTGGTCTCCCTCCTGGAAAACTGTTTTTT

cdr3_length: 17
d_call: TRBD2
clone_size: once
j_call: TRBJ2-7
v_call: TRBV5-6
cdr3_aa: CASSILQRELPHNEQYF
cdr3_nt: TGTGCCAGCTCGATCCTGCAGCGGGAGTTACCCCACAATGAGCAGTACTTC

cdr3_length: 14
d_call: -
clone_size: few
j_call: TRBJ2-1
v_call: TRBV7-2
cdr3_aa: CASSLALTYNEQFF
cdr3_nt: TGTGCCAGCAGCTTAGCACTGACTTACAATGAGCAGTTCTTC

cdr3_length: 15
d_call: -
clone_size: few
j_call: TRBJ2-7
v_call: TRBV7-2
cdr3_aa: CASSPSDRGSYEQYF
cdr3_nt: TGTGCCAGCAGCCCCTCGGACAGAGGATCCTACGAGCAGTACTTC

cdr3_length: 13
d_call: TRBD1
clone_size: once
j_call: TRBJ1-2
v_call: TRBV27
cdr3_aa: CASSFQDRAGYTF
cdr3_nt: TGTGCCAGCAGTTTCCAGGACAGGGCTGGCTACACCTTC

cdr3_length: 14
d_call: -
clone_size: -
j_call: TRBJ1-6
v_call: TRBV2
cdr3_aa: CASSEGGRGSPLHF
cdr3_nt: TGTGCCAGCAGTGAAGGCGGGCGTGGGTCACCCCTCCACTTT

cdr3_length: 11
d_call: -
clone_size: few
j_call: TRBJ2-7
v_call: TRBV7-2
cdr3_aa: CASSFMDEQYF
cdr3_nt: TGTGCCAGCAGCTTTATGGACGAGCAGTACTTC

cdr3_length: 15
d_call: -
clone_size: -
j_call: TRBJ2-1
v_call: TRBV29-1
cdr3_aa: CSVEPGWSSYKEQFF
cdr3_nt: TGCAGCGTTGAGCCGGGGTGGAGCTCCTACAAGGAGCAGTTCTTC

cdr3_length: 17
d_call: TRBD1
clone_size: few
j_call: TRBJ2-2
v_call: TRBV7-6
cdr3_aa: CASSLPVTGWDTGELFF
cdr3_nt: TGTGCCAGCAGCTTACCCGTGACAGGGTGGGACACCGGGGAGCTGTTTTTT

cdr3_length: 17
d_call: TRBD2
clone_size: -
j_call: TRBJ2-1
v_call: TRBV4-3
cdr3_aa: CASSHFQLAGGASEQFF
cdr3_nt: TGCGCCAGCAGCCATTTCCAGCTAGCGGGAGGTGCGAGTGAGCAGTTCTTC

cdr3_length: 14
d_call: TRBD1
clone_size: -
j_call: TRBJ1-2
v_call: TRBV5-6
cdr3_aa: CASSVRGPDYGYTF
cdr3_nt: TGTGCCAGCAGCGTGAGGGGGCCGGACTATGGCTACACCTTC

cdr3_length: 17
d_call: -
clone_size: few
j_call: TRBJ2-3
v_call: TRBV6-2/TRBV6-3
cdr3_aa: CASNYSPGTRGPDTQYF
cdr3_nt: TGTGCCAGCAACTACTCCCCCGGGACCCGCGGTCCAGATACGCAGTATTTT

cdr3_length: 15
d_call: -
clone_size: -
j_call: TRBJ2-5
v_call: TRBV5-1
cdr3_aa: CASSAGTPRGETQYF
cdr3_nt: TGCGCCAGCAGCGCCGGGACCCCCAGGGGAGAGACCCAGTACTTC

cdr3_length: 14
d_call: TRBD1
clone_size: few
j_call: TRBJ1-2
v_call: TRBV20-1
cdr3_aa: CSASYSDRAYGYTF
cdr3_nt: TGCAGTGCTAGTTATTCGGACAGGGCCTATGGCTACACCTTC

cdr3_length: 14
d_call: TRBD2
clone_size: many
j_call: TRBJ2-7
v_call: TRBV7-2
cdr3_aa: CASSHTSGSYEQYF
cdr3_nt: TGTGCCAGCAGCCACACTAGCGGGTCCTACGAGCAGTACTTC

cdr3_length: 15
d_call: -
clone_size: -
j_call: TRBJ2-7
v_call: TRBV6-5
cdr3_aa: CASSYGDVKSYEQYF
cdr3_nt: TGTGCCAGCAGTTACGGGGACGTAAAGTCCTACGAGCAGTACTTC

cdr3_length: 15
d_call: -
clone_size: few
j_call: TRBJ2-6
v_call: TRBV7-2
cdr3_aa: CASSQTGPGANVLTF
cdr3_nt: TGTGCCAGCAGCCAAACAGGGCCTGGGGCCAACGTCCTGACTTTC

cdr3_length: 14
d_call: -
clone_size: few
j_call: TRBJ2-7
v_call: TRBV9
cdr3_aa: CASSVELGDYEQYF
cdr3_nt: TGTGCCAGCAGCGTAGAACTGGGAGACTACGAGCAGTACTTC

cdr3_length: 14
d_call: -
clone_size: -
j_call: TRBJ1-1
v_call: TRBV20-1
cdr3_aa: CSARDRQRNTEAFF
cdr3_nt: TGCAGTGCTAGAGATAGACAGAGGAACACTGAAGCTTTCTTT

cdr3_length: 17
d_call: TRBD2
clone_size: -
j_call: TRBJ2-5
v_call: TRBV5-1
cdr3_aa: CASSPRILAGRADEQYF
cdr3_nt: TGCGCCAGCAGCCCAAGAATCCTAGCGGGAAGGGCGGATGAGCAGTACTTC

cdr3_length: 15
d_call: -
clone_size: -
j_call: TRBJ2-7
v_call: TRBV27
cdr3_aa: CASSNRADSYNEQYF
cdr3_nt: TGTGCCAGCAGTAACCGGGCGGACTCCTACAATGAGCAGTACTTC

cdr3_length: 13
d_call: -
clone_size: few
j_call: TRBJ1-6
v_call: TRBV4-3
cdr3_aa: CASSQGGNSPLHF
cdr3_nt: TGCGCCAGCAGCCAAGGGGGGAATTCACCCCTCCACTTT

cdr3_length: 13
d_call: -
clone_size: few
j_call: TRBJ1-1
v_call: TRBV5-1
cdr3_aa: CASSDFGETEAFF
cdr3_nt: TGCGCCAGCTCGGACTTCGGCGAGACTGAAGCTTTCTTT